The entry below describes one TCR beta chain. Per the original data handling: Estimates of nucleated cell counts were drawn from the amplification of reference gene primers. Produced via immunoSEQ multiplex PCR; TCRdb's table is partial and in-frame only. V and J calls and clone size are those listed in that table; D and trimming were worked out from the DNA. Of under 200,000 clones in the sample, approximately 84% were seen once. Germline V gene lookup returns CDR1 MNHNY and CDR2 SVGAGI (reference sequence). V gave up 2 bases and J gave up 0 bases, with 8 bases separating them. This CDR3 spans 15 amino acids. The record originates from a study of blood T cell repertoires in COVID-19. Study-level information: Collection of acute and convalescent COVID-19 samples took place in the United States, Italy and Spain. Nucleic acid was either cDNA or gDNA, and it came from T cells, B-cell-depleted T cells, or PBMCs.

Patients of the Seattle cohort, enrolled during active infection, were followed longitudinally. The material sequenced was peripheral blood. J is TRBJ1-5 and V is TRBV6-6; D is unclear. The sequence came from a woman aged 45-60 years with COVID-19, enrolled during active disease. CDR3 loop: CASSYAEYSNQPQHF. The CDR3 DNA reads as TGTGCCAGCAGTTACGCAGAATATAGCAATCAGCCCCAGCATTTT.